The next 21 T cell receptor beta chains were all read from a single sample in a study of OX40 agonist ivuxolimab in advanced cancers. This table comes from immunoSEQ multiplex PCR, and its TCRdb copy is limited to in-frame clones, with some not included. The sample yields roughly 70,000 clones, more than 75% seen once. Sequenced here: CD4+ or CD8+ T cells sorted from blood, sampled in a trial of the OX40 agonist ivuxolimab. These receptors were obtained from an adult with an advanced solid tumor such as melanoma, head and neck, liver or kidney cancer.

CDR3 in DNA: TGCGCCAGCAGCCAAGATGGTTGGTCGTTGCGGGCTTTCTTT. Translated: CASSQDGWSLRAFF. The chain is built from TRBV4-3 and TRBJ1-1; D is unclear. The CDR3 has 14 amino acids. V dropped 0 bases and J dropped 11 bases, with 16 bases sitting between them. Germline lookup yields CDR1 LGHNA and CDR2 YSLEER.

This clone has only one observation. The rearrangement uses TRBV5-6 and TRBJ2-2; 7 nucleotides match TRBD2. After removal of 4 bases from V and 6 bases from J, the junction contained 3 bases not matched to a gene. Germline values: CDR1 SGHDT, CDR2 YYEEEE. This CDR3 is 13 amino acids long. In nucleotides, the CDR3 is TGTGCCAGCAGCCGGGGAGGGTCCGGGGAGCTGTTTTTT. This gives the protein CASSRGGSGELFF.

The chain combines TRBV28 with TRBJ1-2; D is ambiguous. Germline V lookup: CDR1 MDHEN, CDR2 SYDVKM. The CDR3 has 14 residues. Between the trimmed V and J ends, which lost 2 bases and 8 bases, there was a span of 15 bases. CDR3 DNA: TGTGCCAGCAGTTTAGCGGCGCAGGTGTGGGGCTACACCTTC. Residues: CASSLAAQVWGYTF.

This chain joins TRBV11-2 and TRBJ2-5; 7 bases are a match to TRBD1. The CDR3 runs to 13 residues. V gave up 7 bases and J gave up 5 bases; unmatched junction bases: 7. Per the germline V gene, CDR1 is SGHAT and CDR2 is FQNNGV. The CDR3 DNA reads TGTGCCAGCAAGCGAGGGGGCATGGAGACCCAGTACTTC. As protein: CASKRGGMETQYF.

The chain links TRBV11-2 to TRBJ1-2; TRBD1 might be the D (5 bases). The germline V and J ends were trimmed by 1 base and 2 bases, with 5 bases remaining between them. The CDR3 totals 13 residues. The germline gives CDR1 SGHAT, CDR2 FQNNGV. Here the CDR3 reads CASSLAGNYGYTF. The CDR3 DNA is TGTGCCAGCAGCTTAGCAGGGAACTATGGCTACACCTTC.

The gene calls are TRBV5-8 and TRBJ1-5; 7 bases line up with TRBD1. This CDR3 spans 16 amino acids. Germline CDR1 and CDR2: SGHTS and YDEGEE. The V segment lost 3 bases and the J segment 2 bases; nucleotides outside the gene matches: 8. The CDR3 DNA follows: TGTGCCAGCAGCTCCCCCCCCGGACAGGGCAATCAGCCCCAGCATTTT. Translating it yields CASSSPPGQGNQPQHF. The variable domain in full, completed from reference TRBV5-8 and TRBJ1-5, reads EAGVTQSPTHLIKTRGQQATLRCSPISGHTSVYWYQQALGLGLQFLLWYDEGEERNRGNFPPRFSGRQFPNYSSELNVNALELEDSALYLCASSSPPGQGNQPQHFGDGTRLSIL.

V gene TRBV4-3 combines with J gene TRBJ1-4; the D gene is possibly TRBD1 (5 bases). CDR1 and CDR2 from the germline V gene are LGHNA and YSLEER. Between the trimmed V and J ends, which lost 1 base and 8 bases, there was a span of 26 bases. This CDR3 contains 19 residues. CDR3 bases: TGCGCCAGCAGCCAAGGATCCGGAGGTGGGGCTCAAAACGGCGAAAAACTGTTTTTT. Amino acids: CASSQGSGGGAQNGEKLFF.

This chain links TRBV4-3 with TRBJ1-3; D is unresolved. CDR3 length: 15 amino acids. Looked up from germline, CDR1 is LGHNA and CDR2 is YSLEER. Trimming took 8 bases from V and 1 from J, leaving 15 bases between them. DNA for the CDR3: TGCGCCAGCCGAACTATCCACACTTCTGGAAACACCATATATTTT. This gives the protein CASRTIHTSGNTIYF.

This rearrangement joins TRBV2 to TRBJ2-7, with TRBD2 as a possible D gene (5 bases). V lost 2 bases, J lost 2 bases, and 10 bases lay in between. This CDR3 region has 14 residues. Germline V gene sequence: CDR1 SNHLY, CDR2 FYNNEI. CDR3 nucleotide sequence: TGTGCCAGCAGTGAAAGCCCCGGGACCTACGAGCAGTACTTC. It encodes CASSESPGTYEQYF.

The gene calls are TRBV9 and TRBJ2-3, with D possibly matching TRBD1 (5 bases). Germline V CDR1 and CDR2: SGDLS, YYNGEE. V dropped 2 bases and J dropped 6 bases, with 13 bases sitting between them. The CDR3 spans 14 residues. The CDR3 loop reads CASSVLGVGDTQYF. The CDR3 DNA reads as TGTGCCAGCAGCGTTCTAGGGGTGGGGGATACGCAGTATTTT.

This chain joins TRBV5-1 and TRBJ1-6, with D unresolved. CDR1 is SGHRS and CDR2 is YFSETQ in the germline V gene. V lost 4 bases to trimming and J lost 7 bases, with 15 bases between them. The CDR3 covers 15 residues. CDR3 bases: TGCGCCAGCAGCCCTCTGACAACACAAAATTCACCCCTCCACTTT. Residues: CASSPLTTQNSPLHF. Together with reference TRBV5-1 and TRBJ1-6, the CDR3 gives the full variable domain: KAGVTQTPRYLIKTRGQQVTLSCSPISGHRSVSWYQQTPGQGLQFLFEYFSETQRNKGNFPGRFSGRQFSNSRSEMNVSTLELGDSALYLCASSPLTTQNSPLHFGNGTRLTVT.

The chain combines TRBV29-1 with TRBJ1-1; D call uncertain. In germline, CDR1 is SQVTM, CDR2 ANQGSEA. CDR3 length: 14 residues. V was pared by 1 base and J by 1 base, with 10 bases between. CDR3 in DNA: TGCAGCGTTGAAGGCGGTAGGTCGAACACTGAAGCTTTCTTT. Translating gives CSVEGGRSNTEAFF. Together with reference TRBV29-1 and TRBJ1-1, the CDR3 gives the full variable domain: SAVISQKPSRDICQRGTSLTIQCQVDSQVTMMFWYRQQPGQSLTLIATANQGSEATYESGFVIDKFPISRPNLTFSTLTVSNMSPEDSSIYLCSVEGGRSNTEAFFGQGTRLTVV.

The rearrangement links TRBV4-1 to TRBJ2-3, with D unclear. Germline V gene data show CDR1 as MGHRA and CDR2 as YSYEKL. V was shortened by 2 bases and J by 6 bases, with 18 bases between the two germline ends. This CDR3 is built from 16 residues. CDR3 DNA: TGCGCCAGCAGCCAATTCCAGTCCGGTTTGGGGGATACGCAGTATTTT. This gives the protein CASSQFQSGLGDTQYF.

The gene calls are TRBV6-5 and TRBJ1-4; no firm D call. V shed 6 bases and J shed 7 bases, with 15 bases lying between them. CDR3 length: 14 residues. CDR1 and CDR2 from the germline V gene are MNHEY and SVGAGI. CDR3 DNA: TGTGCCAGCAGGGCGAAGCTGATAAGTGAAAAACTGTTTTTT. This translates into CASRAKLISEKLFF.

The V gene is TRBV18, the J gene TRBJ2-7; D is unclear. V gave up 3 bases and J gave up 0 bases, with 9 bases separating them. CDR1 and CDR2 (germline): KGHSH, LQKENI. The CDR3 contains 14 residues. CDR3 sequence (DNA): TGTGCCAGCTCACCGCTGGCAGGCTCCTACGAGCAGTACTTC. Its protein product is CASSPLAGSYEQYF.

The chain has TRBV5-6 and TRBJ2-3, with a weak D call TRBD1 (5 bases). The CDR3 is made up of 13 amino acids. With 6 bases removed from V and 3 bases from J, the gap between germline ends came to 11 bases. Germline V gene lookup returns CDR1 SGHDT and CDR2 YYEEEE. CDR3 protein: CASKIGVTDTQYF. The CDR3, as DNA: TGTGCCAGCAAAATAGGGGTTACAGATACGCAGTATTTT. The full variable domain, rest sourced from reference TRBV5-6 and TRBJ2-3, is DAGVTQSPTHLIKTRGQQVTLRCSPKSGHDTVSWYQQALGQGPQFIFQYYEEEERQRGNFPDRFSGHQFPNYSSELNVNALLLGDSALYLCASKIGVTDTQYFGPGTRLTVL.

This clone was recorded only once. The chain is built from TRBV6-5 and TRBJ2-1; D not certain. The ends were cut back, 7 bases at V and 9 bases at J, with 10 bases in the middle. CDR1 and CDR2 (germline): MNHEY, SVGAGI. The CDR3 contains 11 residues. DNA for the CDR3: TGTGCCAGCACCTACGCAGGTGAGCAGTTCTTC. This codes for CASTYAGEQFF.

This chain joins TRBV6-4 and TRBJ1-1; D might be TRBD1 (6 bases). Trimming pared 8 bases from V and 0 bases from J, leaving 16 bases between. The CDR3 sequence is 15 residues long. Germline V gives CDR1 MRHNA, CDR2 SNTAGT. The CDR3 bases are TGTGCCAGCCCCGAGGGCGACAGGTTGAACACTGAAGCTTTCTTT. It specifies CASPEGDRLNTEAFF.

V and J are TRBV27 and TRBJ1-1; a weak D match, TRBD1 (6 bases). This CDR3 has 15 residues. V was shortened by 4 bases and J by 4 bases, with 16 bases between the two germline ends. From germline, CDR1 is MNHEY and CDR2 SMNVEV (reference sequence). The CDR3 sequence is CASSWGDRPSTEAFF. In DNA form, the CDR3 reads TGTGCCAGCAGTTGGGGTGACAGGCCCTCCACTGAAGCTTTCTTT.

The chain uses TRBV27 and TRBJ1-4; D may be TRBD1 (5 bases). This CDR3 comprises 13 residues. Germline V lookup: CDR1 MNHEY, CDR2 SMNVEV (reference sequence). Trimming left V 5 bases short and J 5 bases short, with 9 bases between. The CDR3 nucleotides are TGTGCCAGCAGTATCCGACAGAATGAAAAACTGTTTTTT. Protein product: CASSIRQNEKLFF.

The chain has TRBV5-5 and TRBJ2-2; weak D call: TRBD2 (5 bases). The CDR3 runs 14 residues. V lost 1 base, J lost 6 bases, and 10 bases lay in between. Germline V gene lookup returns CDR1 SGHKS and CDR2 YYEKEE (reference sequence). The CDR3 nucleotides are TGTGCCAGCAGCTTGAGTCCCGGGGCCGGGGAGCTGTTTTTT. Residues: CASSLSPGAGELFF.